The clone carrying this T cell receptor (beta chain) was counted only a few times. This entry belongs to a study of blood T cell repertoires in COVID-19. Study-level background: Samples representing acute and convalescent COVID-19 were sourced from the United States, Italy and Spain. The cDNA or gDNA used as material had been derived from T cells, B-cell-depleted T cells, or PBMCs.

Per the germline V gene, CDR1 is SGHDT and CDR2 is YYEEEE. V lost 4 bases, J lost 3 bases, and 6 bases stayed unmatched. This CDR3 comprises 14 residues. TCRdb's table, derived via immunoSEQ multiplex PCR, lists solely in-frame clones and lacks some. This sample has some 200,000 clones, with around 86% found just once. The receptor's source is an elderly man with acute or convalescent COVID-19. The chain couples TRBV5-6 to TRBJ1-1, with 7 bases fitting TRBD1. Material for sequencing was peripheral blood. This CDR3 reads CASSPGGWDTEAFF. The CDR3 DNA reads as TGTGCCAGCAGCCCAGGGGGATGGGACACTGAAGCTTTCTTT.